The rows below give T cell receptor beta chains drawn from one sample of a study of T cells after yellow fever vaccination. Each CDR3 protein gets one entry after TCRdb re-called the 5' RACE reads with MiXCR. The sample shows about 110,000 distinct CDR3 sequences, approximately 8.4% of them seen only once. The source was CD8+ T cells sorted from PBMCs, collected 45 days after the yellow fever booster vaccination. The source is a man aged 25 to 40 who received the YFV17D yellow fever vaccine. Both conserved end residues are part of each CDR3.

cdr3_length: 13
j_call: TRBJ2-3
v_call: TRBV6-5
cdr3_aa: CASSYAIRDSMYF

cdr3_length: 16
j_call: TRBJ2-7
v_call: TRBV10-3
cdr3_aa: CAISPTGTSGSYEQYF

cdr3_length: 15
j_call: TRBJ1-4
v_call: TRBV6-1
cdr3_aa: CASSVTTGTNEKLFF

cdr3_length: 16
j_call: TRBJ1-5
v_call: TRBV5-6
cdr3_aa: CASQKQGALGNQPQHF

cdr3_length: 11
j_call: TRBJ2-1
v_call: TRBV12-3/TRBV12-4
cdr3_aa: CASQSEGYQFF

cdr3_length: 14
j_call: TRBJ2-2
v_call: TRBV2
cdr3_aa: CATVGQTNTGELFF

cdr3_length: 13
j_call: TRBJ1-2
v_call: TRBV25-1
cdr3_aa: CASSGGGTYGYTF

cdr3_length: 16
j_call: TRBJ1-1
v_call: TRBV7-9
cdr3_aa: CASSPGWGGAGTEAFF

cdr3_length: 16
j_call: TRBJ2-1
v_call: TRBV14
cdr3_aa: CASSQDGAFLVNEQFF

cdr3_length: 14
j_call: TRBJ2-7
v_call: TRBV27
cdr3_aa: CASSSPGQGEEQYF

cdr3_length: 19
j_call: TRBJ2-6
v_call: TRBV6-7
cdr3_aa: CASSYGARDEGEGANVLTF

cdr3_length: 15
j_call: TRBJ2-1
v_call: TRBV7-9
cdr3_aa: CASSWPWTSDNEQFF

cdr3_length: 14
j_call: TRBJ2-7
v_call: TRBV27
cdr3_aa: CASSGLAGAGEQYF

cdr3_length: 17
j_call: TRBJ2-7
v_call: TRBV9
cdr3_aa: CASSPPLGGAGSYEQYF

cdr3_length: 13
j_call: TRBJ2-1
v_call: TRBV7-6
cdr3_aa: CASSPGQVVEQFF

cdr3_length: 14
j_call: TRBJ1-6
v_call: TRBV10-3
cdr3_aa: CAISDRDSGSPLHF

cdr3_length: 14
j_call: TRBJ1-4
v_call: TRBV9
cdr3_aa: CASSVDPLGEKLFF

cdr3_length: 14
j_call: TRBJ2-3
v_call: TRBV25-1
cdr3_aa: CASSEFSLTDTQYF